A selection of T cell receptor beta chains follows, all from one sample in a study of blood T cell repertoires in COVID-19. Assay used: immunoSEQ multiplex PCR; TCRdb lists only in-frame clones, some missing. The table records tens of thousands of clones, approximately 89% of them present only once. Input material: peripheral blood. The source is a man aged 45-65 years with acute or convalescent COVID-19. The CDR3 runs from the conserved cysteine through the conserved F or W. The order of the fields is J gene, clone size, V gene, D gene, CDR3 protein, CDR3 DNA. The D gene is left open where the match is weak. The size entry is marked missing in some rows and otherwise reads once, few, many or a size class.

TRBJ2-1,-,TRBV18,-,CASSARSEQFF,TGTGCCAGCTCAGCAAGGAGTGAGCAGTTCTTC
TRBJ2-2,few,TRBV5-1,-,CASSGDRNTGELFF,TGCGCCAGCAGCGGAGACAGGAACACCGGGGAGCTGTTTTTT
TRBJ1-3,-,TRBV3-1/TRBV3-2,TRBD1,CASSPMGQGNTIYF,TGTGCCAGCAGCCCCATGGGACAGGGAAACACCATATATTTT
TRBJ1-5,-,TRBV2,-,CASSEMAVNQPQHF,TGTGCCAGCAGTGAAATGGCAGTCAATCAGCCCCAGCATTTT
TRBJ2-1,once,TRBV18,TRBD2,CASSLETSGRTVEQFF,TGTGCCAGCTCACTGGAGACTAGCGGGAGAACGGTTGAGCAGTTCTTC
TRBJ1-1,-,TRBV4-3,-,CASSQDEGTEAFF,TGCGCCAGCAGCCAAGATGAGGGGACAGAAGCTTTCTTT
TRBJ1-5,once,TRBV4-1,-,CASSQGGVVGNQPQHF,TGCGCCAGCAGCCAAGGGGGGGTTGTGGGGAATCAGCCCCAGCATTTT
TRBJ2-2,-,TRBV7-6,TRBD2,CASSFRTSGEGNTGELFF,TGTGCCAGCAGTTTTAGAACTAGCGGGGAAGGGAACACCGGGGAGCTGTTTTTT
TRBJ2-3,-,TRBV11-2,TRBD2,CASSFTGTSGSRADTQYF,TGTGCCAGCAGCTTCACCGGGACTAGCGGGAGTCGGGCAGATACGCAGTATTTT
TRBJ2-6,-,TRBV19,TRBD1,CASSRTGYSGANVLTF,TGTGCCAGTAGTAGGACAGGGTACTCTGGGGCCAACGTCCTGACTTTC
TRBJ2-2,-,TRBV3-1/TRBV3-2,-,CASRSTDTGELFF,TGTGCCAGCAGGTCGACAGACACCGGGGAGCTGTTTTTT
TRBJ2-2,-,TRBV15,-,CATSSLSFGNTGELFF,TGTGCCACCAGCAGTCTCTCTTTCGGTAACACCGGGGAGCTGTTTTTT
TRBJ2-1,-,TRBV9,TRBD2,CASSVDLVAGPYNEQFF,TGTGCCAGCAGCGTAGACTTAGTAGCGGGTCCATACAATGAGCAGTTCTTC
TRBJ2-2,-,TRBV19,-,CASSMQGKNTGELFF,TGTGCCAGTAGTATGCAGGGAAAGAACACCGGGGAGCTGTTTTTT
TRBJ2-3,-,TRBV25-1,-,CASSEYQGDTDTQYF,TGTGCCAGCAGTGAATATCAAGGGGACACAGATACGCAGTATTTT
TRBJ2-7,-,TRBV9,TRBD2,CASSAGLAGGDEQYF,TGTGCCAGCAGCGCGGGACTAGCGGGTGGCGACGAGCAGTACTTC
TRBJ2-2,-,TRBV12-3/TRBV12-4,-,CASSFLGELFF,TGTGCCAGCAGTTTTCTCGGGGAGCTGTTTTTT
TRBJ2-3,-,TRBV5-1,-,CASSLSSGPNTQYF,TGCGCCAGCAGCTTGTCTAGTGGTCCGAATACGCAGTATTTT
TRBJ2-2,-,TRBV29-1,TRBD1,CSVERADRGDGELFF,TGCAGCGTTGAAAGGGCGGACAGGGGCGACGGGGAGCTGTTTTTT
TRBJ1-3,-,TRBV12-3/TRBV12-4,-,CASSKGGHTIYF,TGTGCCAGCAGCAAGGGCGGGCACACCATATATTTT
TRBJ1-3,-,TRBV3-1/TRBV3-2,-,CASSQVGATGNTIYF,TGTGCCAGCAGCCAAGTAGGGGCAACTGGAAACACCATATATTTT
TRBJ2-1,-,TRBV5-1,TRBD1,CASSLYGTGLPFF,TGCGCCAGCAGCTTGTACGGGACAGGGCTTCCGTTCTTC
TRBJ2-7,-,TRBV2,TRBD1,CASSNTGTEKQYF,TGTGCCAGCAGTAATACCGGGACAGAAAAGCAGTACTTC
TRBJ1-1,-,TRBV6-2/TRBV6-3,TRBD1,CASSHSGGTEAFF,TGTGCCAGCAGCCATTCAGGGGGCACTGAAGCTTTCTTT
TRBJ2-1,-,TRBV6-2/TRBV6-3,TRBD2,CASSHPGLGYNEQFF,TGTGCCAGCAGCCACCCGGGACTAGGATACAATGAGCAGTTCTTC
TRBJ2-1,-,TRBV7-3,-,CASSLRAQGLSEQFF,TGTGCCAGCAGCTTACGGGCTCAGGGGTTGTCTGAGCAGTTCTTC
TRBJ2-2,-,TRBV11-2,TRBD2,CASSLVGGSPNTGELFF,TGTGCCAGCAGCCTAGTGGGAGGGAGCCCTAACACCGGGGAGCTGTTTTTT
TRBJ2-3,-,TRBV7-3,-,CASSVGHSTDTQYF,TGTGCCAGCAGCGTGGGACATTCCACAGATACGCAGTATTTT
TRBJ1-3,-,TRBV30,TRBD1,CAWSGQGWISGNTIYF,TGTGCCTGGAGTGGACAGGGGTGGATATCTGGAAACACCATATATTTT
TRBJ1-5,-,TRBV27,-,CASSLSGLTNQPQHF,TGTGCCAGCAGTTTATCGGGACTGACCAATCAGCCCCAGCATTTT
TRBJ2-3,-,TRBV28,TRBD2,CASSLGLAASTDTQYF,TGTGCCAGCAGTTTGGGACTAGCAGCTAGCACAGATACGCAGTATTTT
TRBJ1-4,once,TRBV18,-,CASSPGQRGSEKLFF,TGTGCCAGCTCACCCGGACAGCGAGGGAGTGAAAAACTGTTTTTT
TRBJ1-5,-,TRBV12-3/TRBV12-4,-,CASSLAGGQPQHF,TGTGCCAGCAGTTTAGCAGGAGGCCAGCCCCAGCATTTT
TRBJ2-1,once,TRBV12-3/TRBV12-4,-,CASSSRTYNEQFF,TGTGCCAGCAGTTCTCGAACTTACAATGAGCAGTTCTTC
TRBJ2-2,once,TRBV9,-,CASSYRRGANTGELFF,TGTGCCAGCAGCTATCGAAGAGGAGCGAACACCGGGGAGCTGTTTTTT
TRBJ2-5,-,TRBV7-9,TRBD1,CASGTGWKETQYF,TGTGCCAGCGGGACAGGGTGGAAAGAGACCCAGTACTTC